This T cell receptor beta chain was captured by sequencing in a study of radiotherapy plus CTLA-4 blockade in lung cancer. Germline assignment: CDR1 MDHEN and CDR2 SYDVKM. This CDR3 has 13 amino acids. V trimming: 7 bases; J trimming: 3 bases; junction bases outside the gene matches: 3. Clones were read by immunoSEQ multiplex PCR, and TCRdb kept only the in-frame ones, dropping some. There are about 91,000 clones in the sample; about 78% occur only once, and around 15% lies in the top ten. Specimen: peripheral blood, collected from a patient treated with radiotherapy plus ipilimumab. The rearrangement uses TRBV28 and TRBJ2-1; 7 positions agree with TRBD2. The clonotype originates from a human donor with non-small cell lung cancer that progressed on radiotherapy plus ipilimumab. The CDR3 region has the DNA TGTGCCAGCAAAGGCGGGAGCTACAATGAGCAGTTCTTC. It specifies CASKGGSYNEQFF.